The source of this TCR beta chain is a study of chemoradiotherapy in HPV16-positive cancers. Study at large: Candidate HPV-specific clones and shared TCR motifs came from a couple of HPV16-positive patients. Findings and limits, study-wide: In HPV16-positive patients, HPV-responsive T-cell expansion tracked better recurrence-free survival. Candidate HPV-specific clones and E7-related TCR motifs grew in tumor during treatment.

The CDR3 totals 19 residues. V shed 4 bases and J shed 4 bases, with 26 bases lying between them. Per the germline V gene, CDR1 is PRHDT and CDR2 is FYEKMQ (reference sequence). Samples were taken several times over chemoradiotherapy. Comments on this clone: Its antigen is still unknown.

TCRdb's copy holds only in-frame clones and misses some; the assay was immunoSEQ multiplex PCR. The table lists under 5,000 clones, roughly 85% of them singletons. This TCR came from a human donor with HPV-associated anogenital cancer. The chain joins TRBV13 to TRBJ2-1; D gene unclear. The material sequenced was tumor tissue, taken from a patient who underwent chemoradiotherapy. CDR3 protein: CASSSGLPEAHSPYNEQFF. The DNA for the CDR3 is TGTGCCAGCAGCTCTGGCTTACCCGAGGCCCACTCACCGTACAATGAGCAGTTCTTC.